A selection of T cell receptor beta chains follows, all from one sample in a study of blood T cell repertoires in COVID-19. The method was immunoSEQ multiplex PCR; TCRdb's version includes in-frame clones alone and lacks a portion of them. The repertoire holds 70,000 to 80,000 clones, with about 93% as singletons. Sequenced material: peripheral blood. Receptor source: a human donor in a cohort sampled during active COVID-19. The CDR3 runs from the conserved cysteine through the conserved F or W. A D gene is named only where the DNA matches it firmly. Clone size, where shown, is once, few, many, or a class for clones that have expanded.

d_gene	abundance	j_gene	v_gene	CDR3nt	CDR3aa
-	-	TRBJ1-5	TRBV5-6	TGTGCCAGCAGCTCCATCAGGTCCGGGCCCCAGCATTTT	CASSSIRSGPQHF
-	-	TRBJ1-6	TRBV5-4	TGTGCCAGCAGCTTCCGGGATCTCGGGAATTCACCCCTCCACTTT	CASSFRDLGNSPLHF
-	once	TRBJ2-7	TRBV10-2	TGCGCCAGCAGTGAGGGACGCCAGGGTTACGAGCAGTACTTC	CASSEGRQGYEQYF
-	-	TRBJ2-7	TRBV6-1	TGTGCCAGCAGTGAGGCTCGCGAGCAGTACTTC	CASSEAREQYF
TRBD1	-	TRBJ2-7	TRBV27	TGTGCCAGCAGTTTAACCGGGACAGGGAGACACGAGCAGTACTTC	CASSLTGTGRHEQYF
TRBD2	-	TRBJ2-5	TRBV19	TGTGCCAGTAGTATAGGCGGGGGAGAGACCCAGTACTTC	CASSIGGGETQYF
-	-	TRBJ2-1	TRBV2	TGTGCCAGCAGATCCGACAATGAGCAGTTCTTC	CASRSDNEQFF
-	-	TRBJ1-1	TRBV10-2	TGCGCCAGCAGACGACAGCCCAATATGAACACTGAAGCTTTCTTT	CASRRQPNMNTEAFF
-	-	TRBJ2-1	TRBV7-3	TGTGCCAGCAGCCCGACCCTGGGTCAGGCCAGAAAGAATGAGCAGTTCTTC	CASSPTLGQARKNEQFF
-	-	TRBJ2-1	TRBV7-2	TGTGCCAGCACCACCTCCGGGACACACTTTCATGAGCAGTTCTTC	CASTTSGTHFHEQFF
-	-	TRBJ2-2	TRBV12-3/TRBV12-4	TGTGCCAGCACTGTAAACACCGGGGAGCTGTTTTTT	CASTVNTGELFF
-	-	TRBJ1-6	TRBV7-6	TGTGCCAGCAGCTTACAGGGAGGGAATTCACCCCTCCACTTT	CASSLQGGNSPLHF
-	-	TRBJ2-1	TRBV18	TGTGCCAGCAAGGAGGGGGACAGTGAGCAGTTCTTC	CASKEGDSEQFF
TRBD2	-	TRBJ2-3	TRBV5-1	TGCGCCAGCACCAGACTAGCGGGGGACCTCACAGATACGCAGTATTTT	CASTRLAGDLTDTQYF
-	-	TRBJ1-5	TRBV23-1	TGCGCCATCCCAGGGCATCAGCCCCAGCATTTT	CAIPGHQPQHF
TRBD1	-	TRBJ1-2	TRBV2	TGTGCCAGCAGTAGACAGGGCGACTATGGCTACACCTTC	CASSRQGDYGYTF
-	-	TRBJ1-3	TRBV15	TGTGCCACCAGCCGCCAAGTCCATAGGCCGGGTGGAAACACCATATATTTT	CATSRQVHRPGGNTIYF
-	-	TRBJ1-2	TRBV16	TGTGCCAGCAGCCAAAGAGTGAGTTTCTATGGCTACACCTTC	CASSQRVSFYGYTF
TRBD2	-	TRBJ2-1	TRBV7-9	TGTGCCAGCAGCTCCTCTAGCGGGGGAACCCAGACCTACAATGAGCAGTTCTTC	CASSSSSGGTQTYNEQFF
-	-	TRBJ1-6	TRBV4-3	TGCGCCAGCAGCCACCCGAATTCACCCCTCCACTTT	CASSHPNSPLHF
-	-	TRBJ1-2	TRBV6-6	TGTGCCAGCAGTTACGAAGGAGTAATAGCTAACTATGGCTACACCTTC	CASSYEGVIANYGYTF
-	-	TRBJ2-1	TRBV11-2	TGTGCCAGCACCCCGACGGGGGATGAGCAGTTCTTC	CASTPTGDEQFF
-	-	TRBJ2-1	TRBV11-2	TGTGCCAGCAGCTTAGGGAGTCTAGCCCTCAATGAGCAGTTCTTC	CASSLGSLALNEQFF
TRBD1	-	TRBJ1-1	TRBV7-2	TGTGCCAGCAGCCCACTGGACAGGGGGAACACTGAAGCTTTCTTT	CASSPLDRGNTEAFF
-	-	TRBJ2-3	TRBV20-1	TGCAGTGCGAGGGCCACAGATACGCAGTATTTT	CSARATDTQYF
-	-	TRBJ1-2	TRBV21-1	TGTGCCAGCAGCAAAGGAGGTCCACTTAGGGGCTACACCTTC	CASSKGGPLRGYTF
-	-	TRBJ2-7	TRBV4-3	TGCGCCAGCAGCCAAGAGGGTGGCAGGGGCCACTACGAGCAGTACTTC	CASSQEGGRGHYEQYF
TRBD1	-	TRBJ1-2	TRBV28	TGTGCCAGCAGTACGGGACAGGGGGCCTACTATGGCTACACCTTC	CASSTGQGAYYGYTF
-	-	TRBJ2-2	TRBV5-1	TGCGCCAGCAGCTTGGAGGCAGGGCTGTTGGCCGGGGAGCTGTTTTTT	CASSLEAGLLAGELFF
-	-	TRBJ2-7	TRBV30	TGTGCCGCCCGGGGGAGGCGCTACGAGCAGTACTTC	CAARGRRYEQYF
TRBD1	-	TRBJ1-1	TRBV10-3	TGTGCCGCCACAGGGGTGAGGGACACTGAAGCTTTCTTT	CAATGVRDTEAFF
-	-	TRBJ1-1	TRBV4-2	TGTGCCAGCAGCCAAGATGGGGCAGGGATTACGTACACTGAAGCTTTCTTT	CASSQDGAGITYTEAFF
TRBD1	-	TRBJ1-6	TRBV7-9	TGTGCCAGCAGCTTTAGGGGGCAGGGCTCACCCCTCCACTTT	CASSFRGQGSPLHF
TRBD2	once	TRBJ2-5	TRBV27	TGTGCCAGCGGACACCCCCCGGGACTAGCGGGGCTGGAGACCCAGTACTTC	CASGHPPGLAGLETQYF
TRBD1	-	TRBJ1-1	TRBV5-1	TGCGCCAGCAGCTTGGGGGGACAGGGTTACACTGAAGCTTTCTTT	CASSLGGQGYTEAFF
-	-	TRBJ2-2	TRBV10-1	TGCGCCAGCAGTCCAAGATCGGGGGGCCTAACCGGGGAGCTGTTTTTT	CASSPRSGGLTGELFF
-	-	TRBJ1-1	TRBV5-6	TGTGCCAGCAGCTTAGACTATGAAGCTTTCTTT	CASSLDYEAFF
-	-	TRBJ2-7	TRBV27	TGTGCCAGCAGCCCACCCAAAGGTGCAGGGATGGACGAGCAGTACTTC	CASSPPKGAGMDEQYF
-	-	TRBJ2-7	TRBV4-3	TGCGCCAGCAGCCAAGGCCAAACAGGGGGGGTTGGTCTCTACGAGCAGTACTTC	CASSQGQTGGVGLYEQYF
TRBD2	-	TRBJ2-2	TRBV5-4	TGTGCCAGCAGCCCCTCGCTAGCGGGGGGAAACACCGGGGAGCTGTTTTTT	CASSPSLAGGNTGELFF
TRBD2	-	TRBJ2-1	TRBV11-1	TGTGCCCGCAGCTTCGGGCGGGGGGGCCCGGGCAATGAGCAGTTCTTC	CARSFGRGGPGNEQFF
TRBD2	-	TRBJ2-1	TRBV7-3	TGTGCCAGCAGCTTATGGGGAGGGATATACAATGAGCAGTTCTTC	CASSLWGGIYNEQFF
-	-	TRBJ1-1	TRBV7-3	TGTGCCAGCACCACAAACACTGAAGCTTTCTTT	CASTTNTEAFF
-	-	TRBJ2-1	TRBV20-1	TGCAGCGGGACAAACAATGAGCAGTTCTTC	CSGTNNEQFF
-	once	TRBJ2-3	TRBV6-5	TGTGCCAGCAGCCAAACCACTAGCACAGATACGCAGTATTTT	CASSQTTSTDTQYF
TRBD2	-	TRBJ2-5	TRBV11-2	TGTGCCAGCAGCTCTTTAGCGGGAGGGAAGGAGACCCAGTACTTC	CASSSLAGGKETQYF
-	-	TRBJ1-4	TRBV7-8	TGTGCCAGCAGCCGAACTACTACTAATGAAAAACTGTTTTTT	CASSRTTTNEKLFF
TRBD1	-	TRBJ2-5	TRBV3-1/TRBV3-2	TGTGCCAGCAGCCAAGGGACAGGGGGCGGTCAAGAGACCCAGTACTTC	CASSQGTGGGQETQYF
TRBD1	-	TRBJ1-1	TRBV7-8	TGTGCCAGCAGCGCATCAGGGGGCCGAACTGAAGCTTTCTTT	CASSASGGRTEAFF
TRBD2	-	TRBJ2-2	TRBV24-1	TGTGCCACCAGTGATACTAGCGGGGGGGGCCTCACCGGGGAGCTGTTTTTT	CATSDTSGGGLTGELFF
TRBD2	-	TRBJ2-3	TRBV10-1	TGCGCCAGCTCCAAGACTAGCGGGGGCACAGATACGCAGTATTTT	CASSKTSGGTDTQYF
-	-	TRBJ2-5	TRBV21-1	TGTGCCAGCAGCGCTACAGGCCCTTGCCGTGCTCTCCAAGAGACCCAGTACTTC	CASSATGPCRALQETQYF
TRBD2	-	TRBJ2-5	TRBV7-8	TGTGCCAGCAGCCCTGCGGGGCTAGCGGACGTCGTTGGAGAGACCCAGTACTTC	CASSPAGLADVVGETQYF
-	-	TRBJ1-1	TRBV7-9	TGTGCCAGCAGCCCCAACAGGGTACCCACGAACACTGAAGCTTTCTTT	CASSPNRVPTNTEAFF
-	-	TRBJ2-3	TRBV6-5	TGTGCCAGCAGAGGGCTTCAGGGGACAGATACGCAGTATTTT	CASRGLQGTDTQYF
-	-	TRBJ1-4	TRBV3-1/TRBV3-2	TGTGCCAGCAGCCAGGCGGGAGGGGGTGAAAAACTGTTTTTT	CASSQAGGGEKLFF
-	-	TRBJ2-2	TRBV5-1	TGCGCCAGCAAAGGTCAGGGGTCGAACACCGGGGAGCTGTTTTTT	CASKGQGSNTGELFF
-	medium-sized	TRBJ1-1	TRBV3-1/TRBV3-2	TGTGCCAGCAGCCAAGACACAGGGTGGAACACTGAAGCTTTCTTT	CASSQDTGWNTEAFF
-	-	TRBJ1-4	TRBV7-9	TGTGCCAGCAGCCCGCCGTTAGGAGGTAATGAAAAACTGTTTTTT	CASSPPLGGNEKLFF
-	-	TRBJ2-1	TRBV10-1	TGCGCCAGCAGAACCGGGAACAATGAGCAGTTCTTC	CASRTGNNEQFF